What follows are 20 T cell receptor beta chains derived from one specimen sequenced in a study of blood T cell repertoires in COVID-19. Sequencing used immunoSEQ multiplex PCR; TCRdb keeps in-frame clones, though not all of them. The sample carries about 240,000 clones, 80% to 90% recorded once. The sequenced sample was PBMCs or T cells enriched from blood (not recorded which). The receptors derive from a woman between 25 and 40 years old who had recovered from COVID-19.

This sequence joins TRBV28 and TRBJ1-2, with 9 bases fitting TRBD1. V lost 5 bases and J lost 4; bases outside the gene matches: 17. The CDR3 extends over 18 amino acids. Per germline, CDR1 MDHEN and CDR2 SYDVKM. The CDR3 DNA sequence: TGTGCCAGCAGTCTCCCGGGACAGGGTTGGAGAGATGGCTATGGCTACACCTTC. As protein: CASSLPGQGWRDGYGYTF.

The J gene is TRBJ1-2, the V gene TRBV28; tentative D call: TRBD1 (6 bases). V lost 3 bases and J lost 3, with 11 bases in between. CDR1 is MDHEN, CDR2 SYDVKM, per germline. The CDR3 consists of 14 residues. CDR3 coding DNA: TGTGCCAGCAGTTTTGCAGGGGCTTACTATGGCTACACCTTC. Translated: CASSFAGAYYGYTF.

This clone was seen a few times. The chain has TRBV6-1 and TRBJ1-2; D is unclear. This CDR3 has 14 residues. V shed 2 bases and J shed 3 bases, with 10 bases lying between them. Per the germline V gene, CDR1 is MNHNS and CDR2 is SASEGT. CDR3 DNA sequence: TGTGCCAGCAGTGAAATCGGGTCGGACTATGGCTACACCTTC. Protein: CASSEIGSDYGYTF.

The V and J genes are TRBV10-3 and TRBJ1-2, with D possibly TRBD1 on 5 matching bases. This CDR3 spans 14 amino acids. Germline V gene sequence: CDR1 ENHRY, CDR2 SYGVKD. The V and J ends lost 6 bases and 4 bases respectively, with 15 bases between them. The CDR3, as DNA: TGTGCCATCAGCCCTCTGCCCAGGGTCTATGGCTACACCTTC. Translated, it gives CAISPLPRVYGYTF.

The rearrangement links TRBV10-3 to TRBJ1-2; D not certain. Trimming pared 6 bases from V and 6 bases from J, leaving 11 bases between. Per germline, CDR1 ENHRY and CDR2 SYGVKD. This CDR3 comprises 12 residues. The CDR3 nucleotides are TGTGCCATCAGGGGAGGGTCCAATGGCTACACCTTC. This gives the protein CAIRGGSNGYTF.

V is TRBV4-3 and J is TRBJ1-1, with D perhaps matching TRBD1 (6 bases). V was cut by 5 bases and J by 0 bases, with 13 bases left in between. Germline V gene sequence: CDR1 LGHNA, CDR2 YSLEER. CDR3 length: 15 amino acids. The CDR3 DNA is TGCGCCAGCAGCGCATGGGACATCATGAACACTGAAGCTTTCTTT. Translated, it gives CASSAWDIMNTEAFF.

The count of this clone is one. CDR3 in amino acids: CASSSYGGGINIQYF. In DNA, the CDR3 is TGTGCCAGCAGCTCCTACGGGGGGGGGATAAACATTCAGTACTTC. This chain joins TRBV11-2 and TRBJ2-4, with 8 bases identical to TRBD2. CDR3 length equals 15 residues. With V trimmed by 4 bases and J by 6 bases, 8 bases remained unmatched. The germline V gene encodes CDR1 SGHAT and CDR2 FQNNGV.

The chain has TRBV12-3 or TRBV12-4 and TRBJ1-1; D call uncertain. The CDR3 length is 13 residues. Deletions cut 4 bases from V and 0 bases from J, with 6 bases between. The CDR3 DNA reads TGTGCCAGCAGTTCCCGAGTGAACACTGAAGCTTTCTTT. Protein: CASSSRVNTEAFF.

The CDR3 region is CASSLFGTSGRAREQYF. The CDR3 DNA follows: TGTGCCAGCAGTTTATTTGGGACTAGCGGGAGGGCCCGGGAGCAGTACTTC. The V call is TRBV28, the J call TRBJ2-7, with 16 bases that match TRBD2. The CDR3 contains 17 residues. Germline V lookup: CDR1 MDHEN, CDR2 SYDVKM. V shed 1 base and J 7 bases; nucleotides not matched to a gene: 7.

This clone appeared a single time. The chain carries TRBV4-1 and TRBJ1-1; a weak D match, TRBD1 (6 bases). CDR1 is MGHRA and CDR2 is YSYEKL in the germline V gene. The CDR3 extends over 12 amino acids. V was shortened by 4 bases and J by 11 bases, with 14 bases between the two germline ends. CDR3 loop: CASSRTGTSAFF. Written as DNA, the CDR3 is TGCGCCAGCAGCCGAACAGGGACCAGTGCTTTCTTT.

CDR3 nucleotide sequence: TGCGCCAGCAGATCGATACGGGGGGCGGGCGCGGGGGCAGGGGGCCATGAAGCTTTCTTT. The encoded protein is CASRSIRGAGAGAGGHEAFF. The V gene is TRBV23-1, the J gene TRBJ1-1; TRBD1 matches 8 bases. TRBV23-1 is annotated as an ORF whose role is uncertain. This CDR3 has 20 residues. Trimming at V came to 6 bases and at J to 7 bases, leaving 28 bases not matched to a gene.

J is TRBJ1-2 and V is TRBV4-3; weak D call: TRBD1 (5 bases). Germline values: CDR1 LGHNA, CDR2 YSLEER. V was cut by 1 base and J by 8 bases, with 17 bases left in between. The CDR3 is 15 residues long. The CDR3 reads CASSQGGREFHGYTF. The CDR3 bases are TGCGCCAGCAGCCAAGGTGGCAGGGAATTTCACGGCTACACCTTC.

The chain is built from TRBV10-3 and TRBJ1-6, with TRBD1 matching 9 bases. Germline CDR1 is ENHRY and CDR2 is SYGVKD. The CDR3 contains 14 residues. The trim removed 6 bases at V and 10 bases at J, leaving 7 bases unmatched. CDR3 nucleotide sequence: TGTGCCATCAGGGGGACAGGGTACGGGTCACCCCTCCACTTT. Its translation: CAIRGTGYGSPLHF.

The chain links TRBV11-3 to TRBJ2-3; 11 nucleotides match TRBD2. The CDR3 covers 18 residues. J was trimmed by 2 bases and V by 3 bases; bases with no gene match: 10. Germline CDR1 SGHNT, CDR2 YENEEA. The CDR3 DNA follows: TGTGCCAGCAGCTTGGGGCTAGCGGGAGGACGGCACACAGATACGCAGTATTTT. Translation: CASSLGLAGGRHTDTQYF. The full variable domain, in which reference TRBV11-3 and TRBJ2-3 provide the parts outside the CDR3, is EAGVVQSPRYKIIEKKQPVAFWCNPISGHNTLYWYLQNLGQGPELLIRYENEEAVDDSQLPKDRFSAERLKGVDSTLKIQPAELGDSAVYLCASSLGLAGGRHTDTQYFGPGTRLTVL.

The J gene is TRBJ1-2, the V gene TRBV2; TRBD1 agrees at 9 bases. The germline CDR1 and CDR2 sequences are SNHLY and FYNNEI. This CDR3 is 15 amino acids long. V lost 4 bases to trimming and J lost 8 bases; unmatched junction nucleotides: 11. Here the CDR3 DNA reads TGTGCCAGCAGTGTCGGGGACAGGGCAAGTGTAGGCTACACCTTC. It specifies CASSVGDRASVGYTF.

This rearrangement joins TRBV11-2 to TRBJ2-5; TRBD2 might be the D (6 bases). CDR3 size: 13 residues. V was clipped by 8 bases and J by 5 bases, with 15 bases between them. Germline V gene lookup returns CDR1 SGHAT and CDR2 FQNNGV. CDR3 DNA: TGTGCCAGCGCATTAGGCCGGGAGGAGACCCAGTACTTC. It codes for CASALGREETQYF.

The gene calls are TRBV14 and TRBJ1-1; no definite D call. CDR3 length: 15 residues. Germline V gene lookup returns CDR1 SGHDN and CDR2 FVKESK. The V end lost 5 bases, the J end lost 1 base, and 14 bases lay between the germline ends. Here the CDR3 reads CASSWSGKGNTEAFF. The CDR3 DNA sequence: TGTGCCAGCAGCTGGTCCGGGAAGGGGAACACTGAAGCTTTCTTT.

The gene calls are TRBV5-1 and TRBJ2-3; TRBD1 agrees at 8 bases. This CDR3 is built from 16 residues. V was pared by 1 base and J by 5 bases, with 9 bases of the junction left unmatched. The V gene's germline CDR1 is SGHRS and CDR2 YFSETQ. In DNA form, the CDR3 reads TGCGCCAGCAGCTTGTTCGGGACAGGAGTTCGAGATACGCAGTATTTT. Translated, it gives CASSLFGTGVRDTQYF.

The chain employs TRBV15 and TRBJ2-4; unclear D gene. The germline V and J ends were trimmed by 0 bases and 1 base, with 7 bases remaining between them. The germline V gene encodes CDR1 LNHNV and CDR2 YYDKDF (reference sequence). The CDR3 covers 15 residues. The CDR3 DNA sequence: TGTGCCACCAGCAGAGATTCCGGGGCCAAAAACATTCAGTACTTC. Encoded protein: CATSRDSGAKNIQYF.

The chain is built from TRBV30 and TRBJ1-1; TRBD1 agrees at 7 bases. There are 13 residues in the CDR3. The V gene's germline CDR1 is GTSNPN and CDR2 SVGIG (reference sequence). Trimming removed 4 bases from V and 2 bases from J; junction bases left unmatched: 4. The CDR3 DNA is TGTGCCTGGACGGGACAGCCCAACACTGAAGCTTTCTTT. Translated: CAWTGQPNTEAFF.